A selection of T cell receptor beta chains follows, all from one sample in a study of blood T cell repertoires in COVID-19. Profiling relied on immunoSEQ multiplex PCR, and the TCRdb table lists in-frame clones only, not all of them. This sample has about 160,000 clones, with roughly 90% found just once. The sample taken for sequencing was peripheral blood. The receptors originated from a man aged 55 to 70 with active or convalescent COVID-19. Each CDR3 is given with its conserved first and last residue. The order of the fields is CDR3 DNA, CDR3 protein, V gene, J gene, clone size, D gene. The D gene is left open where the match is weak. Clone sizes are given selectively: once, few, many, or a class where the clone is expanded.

cdr3_nt: TGTGCCACGACAGGTTCAGCTAACTATGGCTACACCTTC; cdr3_aa: CATTGSANYGYTF; v_call: TRBV6-5; j_call: TRBJ1-2; clone_size: NA; d_call: NA
cdr3_nt: TGTGCCAGCAGTGAGGAGGGACGGGGCTACGAGCAGTACTTC; cdr3_aa: CASSEEGRGYEQYF; v_call: TRBV6-4; j_call: TRBJ2-7; clone_size: NA; d_call: NA
cdr3_nt: TGCGCCAGCAGCCAAGAACCCCTAGGGGGAACGACTTACAATGAGCAGTTCTTC; cdr3_aa: CASSQEPLGGTTYNEQFF; v_call: TRBV4-1; j_call: TRBJ2-1; clone_size: NA; d_call: NA
cdr3_nt: TGTGCCACCCAGGGACTCATGAACACTGAAGCTTTCTTT; cdr3_aa: CATQGLMNTEAFF; v_call: TRBV6-5; j_call: TRBJ1-1; clone_size: NA; d_call: NA
cdr3_nt: TGTGCCACCAGTGATTTAGGAGAAGCGGGGGGGTACAATGAGCAGTTCTTC; cdr3_aa: CATSDLGEAGGYNEQFF; v_call: TRBV24-1; j_call: TRBJ2-1; clone_size: NA; d_call: TRBD2
cdr3_nt: TGTGCCAGCAGTTACTGGGACAACTATAATTCACCCCTCCACTTT; cdr3_aa: CASSYWDNYNSPLHF; v_call: TRBV6-5; j_call: TRBJ1-6; clone_size: NA; d_call: NA
cdr3_nt: TGTGCCAGCAGCTTACAGTTTAAAGCTTTCTTT; cdr3_aa: CASSLQFKAFF; v_call: TRBV7-6; j_call: TRBJ1-1; clone_size: once; d_call: NA
cdr3_nt: TGTGCCAGCAGCGTACTAGCGGCGAACACCGGGGAGCTGTTTTTT; cdr3_aa: CASSVLAANTGELFF; v_call: TRBV9; j_call: TRBJ2-2; clone_size: NA; d_call: TRBD2
cdr3_nt: TGCAGTGCTAGTAGAGGTGGCAGTCTCTCTGGAAACACCATATATTTT; cdr3_aa: CSASRGGSLSGNTIYF; v_call: TRBV20-1; j_call: TRBJ1-3; clone_size: NA; d_call: NA
cdr3_nt: TGTGCCAGTAGTATTAGACAGGGCCGAACCATCTCGCTCTACAATGAGCAGTTCTTC; cdr3_aa: CASSIRQGRTISLYNEQFF; v_call: TRBV19; j_call: TRBJ2-1; clone_size: NA; d_call: TRBD1
cdr3_nt: TGCGCCAGCAGCCAAGTTTTACAGGGGGCACGCACTGAAGCTTTCTTT; cdr3_aa: CASSQVLQGARTEAFF; v_call: TRBV4-1; j_call: TRBJ1-1; clone_size: NA; d_call: TRBD1
cdr3_nt: TGCAGCGTTCGGCAGGGAAGCACTGAAGCTTTCTTT; cdr3_aa: CSVRQGSTEAFF; v_call: TRBV29-1; j_call: TRBJ1-1; clone_size: NA; d_call: NA
cdr3_nt: TGTGCCAGCAGCCAAGGAACAGGCGCCTCCTATGGCTACACCTTC; cdr3_aa: CASSQGTGASYGYTF; v_call: TRBV9; j_call: TRBJ1-2; clone_size: NA; d_call: NA
cdr3_nt: TGTGCCAGCAGTCGGACTAGCGGGGGGTTTGATAGCACAGATACGCAGTATTTT; cdr3_aa: CASSRTSGGFDSTDTQYF; v_call: TRBV27; j_call: TRBJ2-3; clone_size: NA; d_call: TRBD2
cdr3_nt: TGCAGCGTTGCCCGGGACACCGAGCAGTACTTC; cdr3_aa: CSVARDTEQYF; v_call: TRBV29-1; j_call: TRBJ2-7; clone_size: few; d_call: NA
cdr3_nt: TGTGCCAGCAGTGAAGACAGGGGAATCGATGGCTACACCTTC; cdr3_aa: CASSEDRGIDGYTF; v_call: TRBV6-1; j_call: TRBJ1-2; clone_size: NA; d_call: TRBD1
cdr3_nt: TGCAGCGTTGACCCGGCGGGTCACACCGGGGAGCTGTTTTTT; cdr3_aa: CSVDPAGHTGELFF; v_call: TRBV29-1; j_call: TRBJ2-2; clone_size: NA; d_call: NA
cdr3_nt: TGTGCTAGTGGTTTGCTACTCGAGCAGTACTTC; cdr3_aa: CASGLLLEQYF; v_call: TRBV12-5; j_call: TRBJ2-7; clone_size: NA; d_call: NA
cdr3_nt: TGTGCCAGCAGGACTAGCGGGGGGGCGGAGACCCAGTACTTC; cdr3_aa: CASRTSGGAETQYF; v_call: TRBV7-2; j_call: TRBJ2-5; clone_size: NA; d_call: TRBD2
cdr3_nt: TGTGCCAGCACCCGGGACAGGGTGAACACCGGGGAGCTGTTTTTT; cdr3_aa: CASTRDRVNTGELFF; v_call: TRBV2; j_call: TRBJ2-2; clone_size: NA; d_call: TRBD1
cdr3_nt: TGTGCCAGTAGTATCCAGGCAGCTAACTATGGCTACACCTTC; cdr3_aa: CASSIQAANYGYTF; v_call: TRBV19; j_call: TRBJ1-2; clone_size: NA; d_call: NA
cdr3_nt: TGTGCCAGCAGCCGTGAGGGGGGGGAACAAGAGACCCAGTACTTC; cdr3_aa: CASSREGGEQETQYF; v_call: TRBV7-6; j_call: TRBJ2-5; clone_size: NA; d_call: NA
cdr3_nt: TGTGCCAGTAGTATTTCACGGGGCTACGAGCAGTACTTC; cdr3_aa: CASSISRGYEQYF; v_call: TRBV19; j_call: TRBJ2-7; clone_size: NA; d_call: NA
cdr3_nt: TGTGCCAGCAGCTTTCGGACAGAATCCAACTATGGCTACACCTTC; cdr3_aa: CASSFRTESNYGYTF; v_call: TRBV9; j_call: TRBJ1-2; clone_size: NA; d_call: NA
cdr3_nt: TGTGCCAGCAAAACCGGGACTAAGAACACCGGGGAGCTGTTTTTT; cdr3_aa: CASKTGTKNTGELFF; v_call: TRBV27; j_call: TRBJ2-2; clone_size: NA; d_call: TRBD2
cdr3_nt: TGTGCCAGCAGCTTAACAGGGCTTAACTATGGCTACACCTTC; cdr3_aa: CASSLTGLNYGYTF; v_call: TRBV7-2; j_call: TRBJ1-2; clone_size: NA; d_call: NA
cdr3_nt: TGTGCCAGCAGCATACAGGGGATGAATGAAAAACTGTTTTTT; cdr3_aa: CASSIQGMNEKLFF; v_call: TRBV2; j_call: TRBJ1-4; clone_size: NA; d_call: TRBD1
cdr3_nt: TGTGCCAGCAGCCAAGATCTGTCTAGCGGGCACAATGAGCAGTTCTTC; cdr3_aa: CASSQDLSSGHNEQFF; v_call: TRBV4-2; j_call: TRBJ2-1; clone_size: NA; d_call: TRBD2
cdr3_nt: TGCAGCGTTGCGCAGGCGAATCAGCCCCAGCATTTT; cdr3_aa: CSVAQANQPQHF; v_call: TRBV29-1; j_call: TRBJ1-5; clone_size: once; d_call: NA
cdr3_nt: TGTGCCAGTAAAAACAGTGAAAACACTGAAGCTTTCTTT; cdr3_aa: CASKNSENTEAFF; v_call: TRBV19; j_call: TRBJ1-1; clone_size: NA; d_call: NA
cdr3_nt: TGTGCCAGTAGTATCCTCGGGACAGTTAATGAAAAACTGTTTTTT; cdr3_aa: CASSILGTVNEKLFF; v_call: TRBV19; j_call: TRBJ1-4; clone_size: NA; d_call: TRBD1
cdr3_nt: TGTGCCAGCAGCTTAGGAGGAACCCGAAACACCATATATTTT; cdr3_aa: CASSLGGTRNTIYF; v_call: TRBV11-2; j_call: TRBJ1-3; clone_size: few; d_call: NA
cdr3_nt: TGTGCCAGCACGCAGGGTGCCACTGAAGCTTTCTTT; cdr3_aa: CASTQGATEAFF; v_call: TRBV10-3; j_call: TRBJ1-1; clone_size: NA; d_call: NA
cdr3_nt: TGCGCCAGCAGCCGCGGTAGCAACACCGGGGAGCTGTTTTTT; cdr3_aa: CASSRGSNTGELFF; v_call: TRBV5-1; j_call: TRBJ2-2; clone_size: NA; d_call: NA
cdr3_nt: TGTGCCAGCAGCCCGGGACATTTGGAGTACACTGAAGCTTTCTTT; cdr3_aa: CASSPGHLEYTEAFF; v_call: TRBV7-7; j_call: TRBJ1-1; clone_size: NA; d_call: NA
cdr3_nt: TGTGCCAGCGGGGGACAGGGTAGGAATGAGCAGTTCTTC; cdr3_aa: CASGGQGRNEQFF; v_call: TRBV27; j_call: TRBJ2-1; clone_size: NA; d_call: TRBD1
cdr3_nt: TGCAGCGCCGGGACAGGGAGCTATGGCTACACCTTC; cdr3_aa: CSAGTGSYGYTF; v_call: TRBV29-1; j_call: TRBJ1-2; clone_size: NA; d_call: TRBD1
cdr3_nt: TGTGCCTGGAGTGTATCTTATGGCTACACCTTC; cdr3_aa: CAWSVSYGYTF; v_call: TRBV30; j_call: TRBJ1-2; clone_size: NA; d_call: NA
cdr3_nt: TGCAGCGTTACCGGGACAACTGGAAACACCATATATTTT; cdr3_aa: CSVTGTTGNTIYF; v_call: TRBV29-1; j_call: TRBJ1-3; clone_size: NA; d_call: NA
cdr3_nt: TGCGCCAGCAGCCCAGCGACAGGGGTCAATGGCTACACCTTC; cdr3_aa: CASSPATGVNGYTF; v_call: TRBV5-1; j_call: TRBJ1-2; clone_size: NA; d_call: TRBD1
cdr3_nt: TGCGCCAGCAGCTTGGCCGAGGGCGGCTACACCTTC; cdr3_aa: CASSLAEGGYTF; v_call: TRBV5-1; j_call: TRBJ1-2; clone_size: NA; d_call: NA
cdr3_nt: TGTGCCAGCAGGCAGGGCGGTCAGCCCCAGCATTTT; cdr3_aa: CASRQGGQPQHF; v_call: TRBV6-5; j_call: TRBJ1-5; clone_size: NA; d_call: NA
cdr3_nt: TGTGCCATCAGTGAGTCGGCTAGCGGGAGGGCCGGGGAGCTGTTTTTT; cdr3_aa: CAISESASGRAGELFF; v_call: TRBV10-3; j_call: TRBJ2-2; clone_size: NA; d_call: TRBD2
cdr3_nt: TGTGCCTGGAGTGTAACAGGCGGAAACACCATATATTTT; cdr3_aa: CAWSVTGGNTIYF; v_call: TRBV30; j_call: TRBJ1-3; clone_size: NA; d_call: NA
cdr3_nt: TGTGCCTGGAGTGTGCGAGGTGTAAGGGGTACGGAGCCCCAGCATTTT; cdr3_aa: CAWSVRGVRGTEPQHF; v_call: TRBV30; j_call: TRBJ1-5; clone_size: NA; d_call: NA
cdr3_nt: TGCGCCAGCAGCTTGGGCCAGGGGATTGAAAAACTGTTTTTT; cdr3_aa: CASSLGQGIEKLFF; v_call: TRBV5-1; j_call: TRBJ1-4; clone_size: NA; d_call: NA
cdr3_nt: TGTGCCAGCAGCTTGCCGGCGGATGGAAACACCATATATTTT; cdr3_aa: CASSLPADGNTIYF; v_call: TRBV5-5; j_call: TRBJ1-3; clone_size: once; d_call: NA
cdr3_nt: TGTGCCAGCAGCTTGGATTCTAGCCTTGGCTCCTACGAGCAGTACTTC; cdr3_aa: CASSLDSSLGSYEQYF; v_call: TRBV5-8; j_call: TRBJ2-7; clone_size: NA; d_call: NA
cdr3_nt: TGTGCCAGCACTGGACAGGGTTCTTCACCCCTCCACTTT; cdr3_aa: CASTGQGSSPLHF; v_call: TRBV12-3/TRBV12-4; j_call: TRBJ1-6; clone_size: NA; d_call: TRBD1
cdr3_nt: TGCGCCAGCAGCCAAGATCTTCCGAGGCGCAATCAGCCCCAGCATTTT; cdr3_aa: CASSQDLPRRNQPQHF; v_call: TRBV4-1; j_call: TRBJ1-5; clone_size: NA; d_call: NA